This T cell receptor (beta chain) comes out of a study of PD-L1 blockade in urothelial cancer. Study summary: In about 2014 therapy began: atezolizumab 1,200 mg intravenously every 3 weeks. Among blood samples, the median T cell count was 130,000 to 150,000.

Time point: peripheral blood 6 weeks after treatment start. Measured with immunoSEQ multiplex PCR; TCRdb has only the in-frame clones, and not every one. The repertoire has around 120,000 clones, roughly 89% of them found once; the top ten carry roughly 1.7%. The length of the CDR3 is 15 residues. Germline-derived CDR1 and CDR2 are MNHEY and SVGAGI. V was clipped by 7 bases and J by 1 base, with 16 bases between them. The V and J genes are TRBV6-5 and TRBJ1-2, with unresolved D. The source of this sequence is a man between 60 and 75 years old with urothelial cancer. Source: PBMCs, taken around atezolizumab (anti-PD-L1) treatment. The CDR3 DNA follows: TGTGCCAGCACCAAAGCGGTCGAGGTTAACTATGGCTACACCTTC. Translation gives CASTKAVEVNYGYTF.